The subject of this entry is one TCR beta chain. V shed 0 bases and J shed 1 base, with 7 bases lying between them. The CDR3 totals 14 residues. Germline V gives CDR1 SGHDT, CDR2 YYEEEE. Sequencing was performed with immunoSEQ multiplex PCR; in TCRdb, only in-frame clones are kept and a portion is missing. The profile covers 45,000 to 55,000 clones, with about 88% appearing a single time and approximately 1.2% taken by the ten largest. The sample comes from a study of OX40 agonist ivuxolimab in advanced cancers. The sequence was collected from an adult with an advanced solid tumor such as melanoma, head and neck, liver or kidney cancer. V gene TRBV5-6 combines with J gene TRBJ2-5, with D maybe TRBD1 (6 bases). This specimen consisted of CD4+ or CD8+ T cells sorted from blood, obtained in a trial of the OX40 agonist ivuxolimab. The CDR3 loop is CASSLGGPQETQYF. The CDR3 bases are TGTGCCAGCAGCTTGGGGGGGCCCCAAGAGACCCAGTACTTC. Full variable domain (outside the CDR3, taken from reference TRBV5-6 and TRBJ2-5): DAGVTQSPTHLIKTRGQQVTLRCSPKSGHDTVSWYQQALGQGPQFIFQYYEEEERQRGNFPDRFSGHQFPNYSSELNVNALLLGDSALYLCASSLGGPQETQYFGPGTRLLVL.